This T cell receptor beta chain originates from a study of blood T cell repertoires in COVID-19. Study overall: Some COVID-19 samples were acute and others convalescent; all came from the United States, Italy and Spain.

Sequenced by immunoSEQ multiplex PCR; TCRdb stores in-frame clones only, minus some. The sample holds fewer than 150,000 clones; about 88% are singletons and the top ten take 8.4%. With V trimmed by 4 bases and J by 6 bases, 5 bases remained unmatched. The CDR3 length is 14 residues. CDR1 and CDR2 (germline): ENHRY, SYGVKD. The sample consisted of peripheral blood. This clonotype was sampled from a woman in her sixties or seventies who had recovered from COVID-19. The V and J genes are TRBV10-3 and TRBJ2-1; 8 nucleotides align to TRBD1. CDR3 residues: CAISVGTGPNEQFF. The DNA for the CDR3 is TGTGCCATCAGTGTTGGGACAGGCCCCAATGAGCAGTTCTTC.